This TCR beta chain comes out of a study of blood T cell repertoires in COVID-19. About the research overall: T cells, B-cell-depleted T cells, or PBMCs provided the cDNA or gDNA that served as material.

Seattle patient enrollment occurred during active infection, with longitudinal follow-up thereafter. Authors' data handling: Using reference gene primer amplification, nucleated cell counts were estimated. Libraries were prepared by immunoSEQ multiplex PCR; TCRdb keeps only in-frame clonotypes and omits some of them. The V and J calls and clone size were taken over from that table, and D and trimming were inferred from the DNA. Of about 370,000 clones listed, more than 80% are singletons. The CDR3 runs to 13 residues. Germline-derived CDR1 and CDR2 are SGHTA and FQGNSA. The V gene lost 5 bases and the J gene lost 8 bases, with 12 bases spanning the gap.

The material sequenced was peripheral blood. The J gene is TRBJ1-4, the V gene TRBV7-2, with a weak D call TRBD1 (5 bases). The sequence was collected from a woman between 25 and 40 years old with COVID-19, enrolled during active disease. The CDR3 protein is CASSVQVYEKLFF. The CDR3 region has the DNA TGTGCCAGCAGCGTACAGGTATACGAAAAACTGTTTTTT.